This T cell receptor beta chain appears in the sequencing data of a study of blood T cell repertoires in COVID-19. Study-wide background: Samples taken during acute and convalescent COVID-19 were collected in the United States, Italy and Spain. T cells, B-cell-depleted T cells, or PBMCs supplied cDNA or gDNA.

The CDR3 has 16 amino acids. Germline V gene sequence: CDR1 LGHNA, CDR2 YSLEER. V was pared by 5 bases and J by 0 bases, with 13 bases between. Original processing notes: Estimated nucleated cell counts came from reference gene primer amplification. Sequenced by immunoSEQ multiplex PCR; TCRdb stores in-frame clones only, minus some. V and J calls and clone size are given by that table; D and trimming were obtained from the DNA. The sample holds 250,000 to 350,000 clones, roughly 89% seen once. Sequences were obtained from peripheral blood. The chain joins TRBV4-3 to TRBJ2-2; D might be TRBD2 (5 bases). The TCR originated in a woman in her 30s with active or convalescent COVID-19. Here the CDR3 reads CASSKVRDTNTGELFF. The CDR3 region has the DNA TGCGCCAGCAGCAAGGTCCGGGATACGAACACCGGGGAGCTGTTTTTT.